This T cell receptor (beta chain) was found in a study of blood T cell repertoires in COVID-19. The data were produced by immunoSEQ multiplex PCR, yet TCRdb's version contains in-frame clones alone and is incomplete. The profile shows 30,000 to 35,000 clones, 88% of them singletons. Source material: peripheral blood. This sequence was found in a man aged 55 to 70 with COVID-19, enrolled during active disease.

Here the CDR3 reads CASSQVAGGSTQYF. As DNA, the CDR3 is TGTGCCAGCAGCCAAGTCGCGGGAGGGTCTACGCAGTATTTT. The chain couples TRBV3-1 (or the pseudogene TRBV3-2) to TRBJ2-3; TRBD2 agrees at 9 bases. The CDR3 spans 14 residues. The V gene's germline CDR1 is LGHDT and CDR2 YNNKEL (reference sequence). V lost 1 base, J lost 8 bases, and 4 bases stayed unmatched.